Below, one T cell receptor beta chain is given with its context. The germline V gene encodes CDR1 SGHVS and CDR2 FNYEAQ. The CDR3 runs to 13 residues. Losses at the gene ends were 2 bases for V and 8 bases for J; bases not matched to a gene: 3. Sequencing was performed with immunoSEQ multiplex PCR; in TCRdb, only in-frame clones are kept and a portion is missing. Counted here are around 500,000 clones, 76% occurring once; the ten biggest clones make up 10% to 15%. This specimen comes from a study of shared clonotypes between healthy human individuals. The clonotype was recovered from a woman in her thirties or forties in good health. Some clones in this sample may be carry-over from other donors' samples. The chain uses TRBV7-6 and TRBJ2-3; 8 nucleotides align to TRBD1. Material for sequencing was PBMCs. CDR3 in DNA: TGTGCCAGCAGCTTACTAGGACAGGGTACGCAGTATTTT. As protein: CASSLLGQGTQYF. The whole variable domain, filled in from reference TRBV7-6 and TRBJ2-3, reads GAGVSQSPRYKVTKRGQDVALRCDPISGHVSLYWYRQALGQGPEFLTYFNYEAQQDKSGLPNDRFSAERPEGSISTLTIQRTEQRDSAMYRCASSLLGQGTQYFGPGTRLTVL.